The sequence of this TCR beta chain was determined in a study of tumor-infiltrating lymphocytes in oesophageal squamous cell carcinoma. Only a few counts were recorded for this clonotype. The V end was cut by 7 bases, the J end by 4 bases, with 8 bases between. This CDR3 is 13 amino acids long. The V gene's germline CDR1 is MNHNS and CDR2 SASEGT. Each CDR3 protein gets one entry after TCRdb re-called the PCR reads with MiXCR. The top ten hold around an eighth of the sample, which has under 15,000 distinct CDR3 sequences, approximately 47% seen once. Sequences were obtained from blood. The chain carries TRBV6-1 and TRBJ2-6, with D hard to call. The sequence derives from a female donor with esophageal squamous cell carcinoma. DNA for the CDR3: TGTGCCAGCACCGCTTCCGGGGCCAACGTCCTGACTTTC. Translation: CASTASGANVLTF.